A single sample gave rise to the 5 T cell receptor beta chains below, sequenced in a study of CD8 T cells in ankylosing spondylitis. Each CDR3 protein is one row after TCRdb ran MiXCR on the 5' RACE reads. The sample contains approximately 140,000 distinct CDR3 sequences, under 45% of which appear only once. Input material: synovial fluid, either unsorted or a sorted T cell fraction (not recorded which). Receptors originate from a male donor with ankylosing spondylitis.

The J gene is TRBJ2-6, the V gene TRBV11-1, with 9 bases matching TRBD1. Germline V lookup: CDR1 SGHAT, CDR2 FQDESV (reference sequence). The CDR3 totals 18 residues. The V gene end was trimmed by 4 bases and the J gene end by 1 base; junction bases not matched to a gene: 8. The CDR3 here is CASSSGTGLLSGANVLTF. The CDR3 DNA reads TGTGCCAGCAGCTCCGGGACAGGGTTACTTTCTGGGGCCAACGTCCTGACTTTC.

This chain uses TRBV20-1 with TRBJ2-1; possible D gene TRBD2, 6 bases. CDR3 size: 15 residues. Germline V gives CDR1 DFQATT, CDR2 SNEGSKA (reference sequence). V was pared by 5 bases and J by 7 bases, with 21 bases between. CDR3 in DNA: TGCAGTGCTTTCAGTAGTGTCGGGGCGGGGAATGAGCAGTTCTTC. It yields the protein CSAFSSVGAGNEQFF.

This chain connects TRBV20-1 to TRBJ1-1; D ambiguous. This CDR3 spans 17 amino acids. Germline lookup yields CDR1 DFQATT and CDR2 SNEGSKA (reference sequence). V lost 1 base and J 1 base, leaving 19 bases between the germline ends. The CDR3 DNA follows: TGCAGTGCTAGAGCCCCGCGCGAGGGTTTCTCGAACACTGAAGCTTTCTTT. It is translated as CSARAPREGFSNTEAFF.

This chain links TRBV7-2 with TRBJ2-5, with D hard to call. The CDR3 runs to 17 residues. Germline CDR1 and CDR2: SGHTA and FQGNSA. V was cut by 2 bases and J by 5 bases, with 21 bases left in between. Written as DNA, the CDR3 is TGTGCCAGCAGCTTAATCGCCACTGTTCTAGTCAGGGAGACCCAGTACTTC. It is translated as CASSLIATVLVRETQYF.

The V gene is TRBV10-3, the J gene TRBJ2-7; D is undetermined. The CDR3 runs to 13 residues. V was trimmed by 5 bases and J by 2 bases, leaving 10 bases between them. Germline CDR1 reads ENHRY; CDR2 reads SYGVKD. The CDR3 protein is CAISLVVAYEQYF. CDR3 nucleotide sequence: TGTGCCATCAGTCTCGTGGTAGCCTACGAGCAGTACTTC.